This TCR beta chain was profiled in a study of blood T cell repertoires in COVID-19. The CDR3 runs to 15 residues. CDR1 DFQATT and CDR2 SNEGSKA come from the germline V gene (reference sequence). The trim removed 3 bases at V and 6 bases at J, leaving 7 bases unmatched. Using immunoSEQ multiplex PCR, the repertoire was profiled, and TCRdb retains in-frame clones only, with some absent. The sample records about 24,000 clones, about 88% being singletons. The chain recombines TRBV20-1 with TRBJ2-2, with 10 bases matching TRBD2. The clonotype comes from a human donor in a cohort sampled during active COVID-19. Sequencing was performed on peripheral blood. DNA for the CDR3: TGCAGTGCTAGTTCGGGCCTAGCGGGGGCCGGGGAGCTGTTTTTT. As protein: CSASSGLAGAGELFF.